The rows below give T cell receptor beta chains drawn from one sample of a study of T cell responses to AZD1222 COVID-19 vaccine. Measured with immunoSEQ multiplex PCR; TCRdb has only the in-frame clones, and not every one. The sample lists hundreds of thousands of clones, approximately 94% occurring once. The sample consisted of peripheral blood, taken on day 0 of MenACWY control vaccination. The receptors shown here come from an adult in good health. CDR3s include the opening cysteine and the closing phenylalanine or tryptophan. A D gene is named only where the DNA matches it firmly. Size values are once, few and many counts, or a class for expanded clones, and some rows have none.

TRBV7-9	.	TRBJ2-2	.	TGTGCCAGCAGCTTAGACGTCGACACCGGGGAGCTGTTTTTT	CASSLDVDTGELFF
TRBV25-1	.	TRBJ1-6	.	TGTGCCAGCAGTGATAGATACAGGTTCTCCTATAATTCACCCCTCCACTTT	CASSDRYRFSYNSPLHF
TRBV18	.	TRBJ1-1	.	TGTGCCAGCTCACCATGGGAACTGGGGACGAACACTGAAGCTTTCTTT	CASSPWELGTNTEAFF
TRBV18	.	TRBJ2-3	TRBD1	TGTGCCAGCTCCCCCTTAAGGGGGCCCCTTAAGGATACGCAGTATTTT	CASSPLRGPLKDTQYF
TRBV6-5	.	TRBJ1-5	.	TGTGCCAGCAGTTACTCGGCCAGGGCGAATCAGCCCCAGCATTTT	CASSYSARANQPQHF
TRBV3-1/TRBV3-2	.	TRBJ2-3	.	TGTGCCAGCAGCCAGCCGACAGGGAGGCCAGATACGCAGTATTTT	CASSQPTGRPDTQYF
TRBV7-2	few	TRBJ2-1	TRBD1	TGTGCCAGCAGCTCAGACAGGGTCCGTGAGCAGTTCTTC	CASSSDRVREQFF
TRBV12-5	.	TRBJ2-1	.	TGTGCTAGTGGTTCTCTAAATGAGCAGTTCTTC	CASGSLNEQFF
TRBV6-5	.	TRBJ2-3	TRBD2	TGTGCCAGCACTGGGACTAGCGGGCGTACAGATACGCAGTATTTT	CASTGTSGRTDTQYF
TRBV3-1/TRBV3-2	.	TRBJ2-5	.	TGTGCCAGCAGCCCGAGCCCCAAAGAGACCCAGTACTTC	CASSPSPKETQYF
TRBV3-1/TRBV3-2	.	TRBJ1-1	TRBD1	TGTGCCAGCAGCCAAGGGACAGGACGGGCTGAAGCTTTCTTT	CASSQGTGRAEAFF
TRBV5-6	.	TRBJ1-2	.	TGTGCCAGCAGCTTGGGGCAGGGGAGCTATGGCTACACCTTC	CASSLGQGSYGYTF
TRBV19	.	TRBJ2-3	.	TGTGCCAGTAGACAGTCCACAGATACGCAGTATTTT	CASRQSTDTQYF
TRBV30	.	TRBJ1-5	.	TGTGCCTGGAGTACCCCCAAGGATGCGGGGCAGCCCCAGCATTTT	CAWSTPKDAGQPQHF
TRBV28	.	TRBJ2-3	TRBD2	TGTGCCATCGATAGCGGGGGCACAGATACGCAGTATTTT	CAIDSGGTDTQYF
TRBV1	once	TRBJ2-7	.	TGCACCAGCAGGGAGACAGGGTGCGTCTTGTCCGAGCAGTACTTC	CTSRETGCVLSEQYF
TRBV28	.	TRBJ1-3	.	TGTGCTCACCAGGCAGTGGAGGGCTCGAGCGGAAACACCATATATTTT	CAHQAVEGSSGNTIYF
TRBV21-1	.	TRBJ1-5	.	TGTGCCAGCAGCAAAGCGCTCCGGGACAGAAATCAGCCCCAGCATTTT	CASSKALRDRNQPQHF
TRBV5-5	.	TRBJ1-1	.	TGTGCCAGCAGCTTGACACCCGCAGGGGCGAACACTGAAGCTTTCTTT	CASSLTPAGANTEAFF
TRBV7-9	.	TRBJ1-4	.	TGTGCCAGCAGCCCAGCCGAACGGGGCAGACGGGTTGAAAAACTGTTTTTT	CASSPAERGRRVEKLFF
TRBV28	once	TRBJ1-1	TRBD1	TGTGCCAGCAGTTGGGGACAGGGTCCGGGGCAAGCTTTCTTT	CASSWGQGPGQAFF
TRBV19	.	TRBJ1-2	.	TGTGCCAGTATGAAGGGCGCGGGCCAAGGCAACCCCTCGAACTATGGCTACACCTTC	CASMKGAGQGNPSNYGYTF
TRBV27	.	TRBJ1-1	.	TGTGCCAGCAGTTCATATACCCCCATGAACACTGAAGCTTTCTTT	CASSSYTPMNTEAFF
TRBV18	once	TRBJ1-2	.	TGTGCCAGCTCACCAGGAGAGAGACGGGGCTACACCTTC	CASSPGERRGYTF
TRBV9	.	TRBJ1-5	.	TGTGCCAGCAGCGGAGGGACGCACAATCAGCCCCAGCATTTT	CASSGGTHNQPQHF
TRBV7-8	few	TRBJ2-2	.	TGTGCCAGCAGCCTCACGGCGGCAGGGGTGAATCGGGAGCTGTTTTTT	CASSLTAAGVNRELFF
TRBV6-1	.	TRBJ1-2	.	TGTGCCAGCAGTGAATCTCCGGGCCAGCCCGGAGCGTGGGGCTACACCTTC	CASSESPGQPGAWGYTF
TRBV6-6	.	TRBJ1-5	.	TGTGCCAGCAGTTACGAAGAACAGCCCCAGCATTTT	CASSYEEQPQHF
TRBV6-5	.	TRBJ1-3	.	TGTGCCAGCAGTTACTCGCCCGAAGTATCTGGAAACACCATATATTTT	CASSYSPEVSGNTIYF
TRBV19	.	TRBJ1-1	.	TGTGCCAGTAGTAATGACGTTTGGTCCACTGAAGCTTTCTTT	CASSNDVWSTEAFF
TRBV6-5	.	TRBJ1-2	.	TGTGCCAGCCACGGGACGGCAAACTATGGCTACACCTTC	CASHGTANYGYTF
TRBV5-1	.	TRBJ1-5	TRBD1	TGCGCCAGCAGATCGGGGACAGGAAACAATCAGCCCCAGCATTTT	CASRSGTGNNQPQHF
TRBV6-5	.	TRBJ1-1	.	TGTGCCAGCAGTTCGGGGACGTTGAACACTGAAGCTTTCTTT	CASSSGTLNTEAFF
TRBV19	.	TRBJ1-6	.	TGTGCCAGTAGTATTCGGTGGGGAAGTAATTCACCCCTCCACTTT	CASSIRWGSNSPLHF
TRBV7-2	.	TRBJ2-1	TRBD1	TGTGCCAGCAGCTTATCAGGGGGCAGTTGGAATGAGCAGTTCTTC	CASSLSGGSWNEQFF